The rows below give T cell receptor beta chains drawn from one sample of a study of cytomegalovirus exposure and HLA in healthy donors. Generated by immunoSEQ multiplex PCR, the TCRdb table keeps only in-frame clones and is missing some. The table has about 270,000 clones, 70% to 90% seen once. Material for sequencing was PBMCs. These receptor sequences come from a man between 40 and 49 years old in good health and CMV-seropositive. CDR3s include the opening cysteine and the closing phenylalanine or tryptophan. D genes are given only for firm matches.

CDR3: CATRSEGSNQPQHF; DNA: TGTGCCACCAGGTCGGAGGGGAGCAATCAGCCCCAGCATTTT; D: NA; V: TRBV15; J: TRBJ1-5
CDR3: CATSRDLAGVNNEQFF; DNA: TGTGCCACCAGCAGAGATCTCGCGGGAGTAAACAATGAGCAGTTCTTC; D: TRBD2; V: TRBV15; J: TRBJ2-1
CDR3: CASSHTSAPSRVREQYF; DNA: TGTGCCAGCAGCCACACTAGCGCGCCTAGCCGAGTACGGGAGCAGTACTTC; D: TRBD2; V: TRBV4-2; J: TRBJ2-7
CDR3: CASSFDKHTQYF; DNA: TGTGCCAGCAGCTTTGACAAGCATACGCAGTATTTT; D: NA; V: TRBV7-9; J: TRBJ2-3
CDR3: CASSSLTSGSQYF; DNA: TGTGCCAGCAGTTCCCTGACTAGCGGGAGTCAGTACTTC; D: TRBD2; V: TRBV27; J: TRBJ2-7
CDR3: CASRPGGGPSNQPQHF; DNA: TGTGCCAGCCGTCCGGGAGGGGGGCCTAGCAATCAGCCCCAGCATTTT; D: NA; V: TRBV21-1; J: TRBJ1-5
CDR3: CASSLAALAMDEQFF; DNA: TGTGCCAGCAGCTTAGCAGCGCTAGCGATGGATGAGCAGTTCTTC; D: NA; V: TRBV7-9; J: TRBJ2-1
CDR3: CASSRAGTRSNQPQHF; DNA: TGTGCCAGCAGTCGCGCCGGGACAAGAAGCAATCAGCCCCAGCATTTT; D: NA; V: TRBV27; J: TRBJ1-5
CDR3: CASRVDRGIEQYF; DNA: TGTGCCAGCAGAGTAGACCGGGGGATTGAGCAGTACTTC; D: NA; V: TRBV2; J: TRBJ2-7
CDR3: CASSPGAGEQFF; DNA: TGTGCCAGCAGCCCAGGGGCGGGTGAGCAGTTCTTC; D: NA; V: TRBV7-2; J: TRBJ2-1
CDR3: CASSRDVGRYEQYF; DNA: TGTGCCAGCAGCCGTGACGTGGGGCGGTACGAGCAGTACTTC; D: NA; V: TRBV28; J: TRBJ2-7